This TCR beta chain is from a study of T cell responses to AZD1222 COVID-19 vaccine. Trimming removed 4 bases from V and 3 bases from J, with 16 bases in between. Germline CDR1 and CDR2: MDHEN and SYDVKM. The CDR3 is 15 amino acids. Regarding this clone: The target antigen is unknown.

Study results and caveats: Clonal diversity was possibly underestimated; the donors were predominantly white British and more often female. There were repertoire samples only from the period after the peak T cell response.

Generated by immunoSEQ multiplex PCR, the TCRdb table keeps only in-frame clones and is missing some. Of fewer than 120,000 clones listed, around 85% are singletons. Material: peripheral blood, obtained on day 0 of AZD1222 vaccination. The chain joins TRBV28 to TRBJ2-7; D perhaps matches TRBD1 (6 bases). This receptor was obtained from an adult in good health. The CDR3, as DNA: TGTGCCAGCAGTTCTGTGGCAGGGGCCATCTACGAGCAGTACTTC. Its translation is CASSSVAGAIYEQYF.